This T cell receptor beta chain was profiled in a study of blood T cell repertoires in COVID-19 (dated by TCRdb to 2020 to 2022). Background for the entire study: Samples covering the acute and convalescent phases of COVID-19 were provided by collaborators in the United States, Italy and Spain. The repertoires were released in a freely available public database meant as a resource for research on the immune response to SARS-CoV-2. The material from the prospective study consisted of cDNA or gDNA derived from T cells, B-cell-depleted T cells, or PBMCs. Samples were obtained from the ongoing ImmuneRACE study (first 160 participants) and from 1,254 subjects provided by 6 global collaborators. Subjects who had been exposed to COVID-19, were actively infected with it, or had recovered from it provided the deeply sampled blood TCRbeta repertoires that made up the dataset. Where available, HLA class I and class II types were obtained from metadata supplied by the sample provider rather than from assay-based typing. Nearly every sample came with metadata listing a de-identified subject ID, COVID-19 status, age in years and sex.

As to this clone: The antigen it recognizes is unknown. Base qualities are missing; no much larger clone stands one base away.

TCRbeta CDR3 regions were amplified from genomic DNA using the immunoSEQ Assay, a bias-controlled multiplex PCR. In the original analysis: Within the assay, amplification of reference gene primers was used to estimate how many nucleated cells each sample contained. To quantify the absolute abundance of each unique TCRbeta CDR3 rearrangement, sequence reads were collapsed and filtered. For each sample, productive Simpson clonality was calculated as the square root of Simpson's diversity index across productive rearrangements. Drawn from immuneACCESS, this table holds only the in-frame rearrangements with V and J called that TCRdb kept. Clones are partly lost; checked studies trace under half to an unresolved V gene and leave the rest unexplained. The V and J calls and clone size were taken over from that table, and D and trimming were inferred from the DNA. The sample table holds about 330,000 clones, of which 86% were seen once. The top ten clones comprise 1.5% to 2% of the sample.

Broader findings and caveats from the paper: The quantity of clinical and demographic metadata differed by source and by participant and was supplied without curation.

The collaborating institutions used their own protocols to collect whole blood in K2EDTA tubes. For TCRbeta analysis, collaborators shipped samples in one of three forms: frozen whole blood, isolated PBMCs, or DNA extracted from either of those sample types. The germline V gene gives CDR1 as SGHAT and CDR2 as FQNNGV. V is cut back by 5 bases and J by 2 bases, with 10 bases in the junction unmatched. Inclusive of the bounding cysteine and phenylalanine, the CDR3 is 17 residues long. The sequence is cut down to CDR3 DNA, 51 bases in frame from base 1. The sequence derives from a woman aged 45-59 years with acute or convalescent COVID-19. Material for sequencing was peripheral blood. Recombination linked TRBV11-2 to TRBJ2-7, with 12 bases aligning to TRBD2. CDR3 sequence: CASSLGLAGIFPYEQYF. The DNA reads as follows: TGTGCCAGCAGCCTGGGACTAGCGGGCATCTTTCCCTACGAGCAGTACTTC.